The 6 T cell receptor beta chains reported below all come from one sample, sequenced in a study of blood T cells in healthy people across ages. A second PCR of roughly 6 to 12 cycles used a sample-barcoded 5' primer and a J-beta primer mix. TCRdb ran MiXCR on the 5' RACE reads and lists one entry per CDR3 protein. The sample lists about 280,000 distinct CDR3 sequences, around 27% occurring once. What was sequenced was blood. These receptor sequences come from a woman in her seventies in good health.

The J gene is TRBJ2-4, the V gene TRBV7-6; D is possibly TRBD2 (6 bases). Trimming shortened V by 4 bases and J by 8 bases, and 12 bases separated the two germline ends. Germline V gene sequence: CDR1 SGHVS, CDR2 FNYEAQ. CDR3 length equals 13 residues. Here the CDR3 DNA reads TGTGCCAGCAGCTGGGGGGAAGGCGACATTCAGTACTTC. Its protein is CASSWGEGDIQYF. The full variable domain, rest sourced from reference TRBV7-6 and TRBJ2-4, is GAGVSQSPRYKVTKRGQDVALRCDPISGHVSLYWYRQALGQGPEFLTYFNYEAQQDKSGLPNDRFSAERPEGSISTLTIQRTEQRDSAMYRCASSWGEGDIQYFGAGTRLSVL.

For the CDR3, the DNA is TGCAGTGCCGGTCAGGGGGGGAATGAAAAACTGTTTTTT. It specifies CSAGQGGNEKLFF. The rearrangement uses TRBV20-1 and TRBJ1-4, with TRBD1 identical over 7 bases. This CDR3 comprises 13 residues. Germline values: CDR1 DFQATT, CDR2 SNEGSKA (reference sequence). With 6 bases clipped from V and 5 bases from J, the junction kept 6 bases outside the gene matches.

This clonotype turned up a few times. The chain combines TRBV18 with TRBJ1-4, with D maybe TRBD1 (5 bases). The ends were cut back, 4 bases at V and 8 bases at J, with 23 bases in the middle. Looked up from germline, CDR1 is KGHSH and CDR2 is LQKENI. The CDR3 is 17 amino acids. Written as DNA, the CDR3 is TGTGCCAGCTCACATCAGCAGGGCCCCGATCGTGAAGAAAAACTGTTTTTT. This encodes CASSHQQGPDREEKLFF. Using reference TRBV18 and TRBJ1-4 for the parts outside the CDR3, the full variable domain is NAGVMQNPRHLVRRRGQEARLRCSPMKGHSHVYWYRQLPEEGLKFMVYLQKENIIDESGMPKERFSAEFPKEGPSILRIQQVVRGDSAAYFCASSHQQGPDREEKLFFGSGTQLSVL.

V is TRBV5-6 and J is TRBJ2-1; 13 bases are shared with TRBD2. Trimming at V came to 0 bases and at J to 8 bases, leaving 5 bases not matched to a gene. This CDR3 contains 16 residues. Germline V CDR1 and CDR2: SGHDT, YYEEEE. The CDR3 protein is CASSLAMTSGRHEQFF. CDR3 bases: TGTGCCAGCAGCTTGGCGATGACTAGCGGGAGGCATGAGCAGTTCTTC. The full variable domain, completed using reference TRBV5-6 and TRBJ2-1, is DAGVTQSPTHLIKTRGQQVTLRCSPKSGHDTVSWYQQALGQGPQFIFQYYEEEERQRGNFPDRFSGHQFPNYSSELNVNALLLGDSALYLCASSLAMTSGRHEQFFGPGTRLTVL.

In the case of this clonotype: A much larger clone differs by one base, so this may be a read error. This sequence joins TRBV7-6 and TRBJ2-7, with 12 bases fitting TRBD2. Unmatched junction bases numbered 1, after V lost 1 base and J lost 3 bases. Germline CDR1 is SGHVS and CDR2 is FNYEAQ. The CDR3 has 15 amino acids. CDR3 DNA sequence: TGTGCCAGCAGCTTAGGGACTAGCGGGGACTACGAGCAGTACTTC. Translating it yields CASSLGTSGDYEQYF.

This clonotype was recorded at least ten times. J is TRBJ2-5 and V is TRBV14; D is unresolved. V lost 1 base to trimming and J lost 5 bases, with 14 bases between them. Germline CDR1 and CDR2: SGHDN and FVKESK. The CDR3 has 15 residues. CDR3: CASSQAMGGVETQYF. The CDR3 DNA is TGTGCCAGCAGCCAAGCTATGGGTGGCGTTGAGACCCAGTACTTC.